The present T cell receptor (beta chain) was sequenced within a study of CD8+ T cells in alopecia areata. Study findings and constraints: Normal scalp showed lower clonality than lesional scalp, especially alopecia totalis/universalis. In patients, TCRs were shared less clearly than in mice, and HLA may possibly be involved.

Researchers picked out CD4+ and CD8+ T cells from PBMCs by sorting. RNA, once extracted, was reverse transcribed into cDNA for use as the sequencing template. Some clones are missing from TCRdb's copy, which holds only in-frame ones; the method was immunoSEQ multiplex PCR. The sample comprises about 150,000 clones, less than 65% of which are singletons, and about 38% rests with the top ten. Only a few counts were recorded for this clone. The antigen remains undetermined. This CDR3 is 12 amino acids long. Germline V gene lookup returns CDR1 MNHEY and CDR2 SVGAGI. The V call is TRBV6-5, the J call TRBJ2-7; D gene ambiguous. With the DNA end fitting TRBJ2-4 better, the J assignment may be wrong. Specimen: CD8+ T cells sorted from blood. The sequence was collected from a human donor in good health. CDR3 DNA sequence: TGTGCCAGCAGTTACTCTGGACCCATTCAGTACTTC. Encoded protein: CASSYSGPIQYF.